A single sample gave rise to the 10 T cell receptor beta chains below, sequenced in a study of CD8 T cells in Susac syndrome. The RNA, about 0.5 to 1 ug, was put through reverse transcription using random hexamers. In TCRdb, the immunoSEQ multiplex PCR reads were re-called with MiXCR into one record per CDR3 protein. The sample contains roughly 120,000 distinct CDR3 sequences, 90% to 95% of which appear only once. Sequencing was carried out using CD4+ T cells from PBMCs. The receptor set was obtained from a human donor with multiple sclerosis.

In DNA form, the CDR3 reads TGCGCCAGCAGCCAGGGACAGGGGATATGGGAGACCCAGTACTTC. Translated, it gives CASSQGQGIWETQYF. This rearrangement joins TRBV4-1 to TRBJ2-5; 10 nucleotides match TRBD1. Germline V gene lookup returns CDR1 MGHRA and CDR2 YSYEKL. This CDR3 is built from 15 residues. Losses at the gene ends were 3 bases for V and 5 bases for J; bases not matched to a gene: 6.

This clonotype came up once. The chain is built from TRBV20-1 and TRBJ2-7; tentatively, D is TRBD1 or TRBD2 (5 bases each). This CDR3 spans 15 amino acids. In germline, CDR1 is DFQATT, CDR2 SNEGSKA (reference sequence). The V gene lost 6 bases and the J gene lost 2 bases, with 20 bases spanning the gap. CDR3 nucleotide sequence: TGCAGTGCCCCAAGCAGAGGGGCTCCAACCTACGAGCAGTACTTC. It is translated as CSAPSRGAPTYEQYF.

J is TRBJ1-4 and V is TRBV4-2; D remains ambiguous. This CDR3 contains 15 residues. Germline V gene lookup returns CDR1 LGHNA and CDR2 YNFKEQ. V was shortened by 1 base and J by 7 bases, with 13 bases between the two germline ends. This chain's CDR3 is CASSQVVEIGEKLFF. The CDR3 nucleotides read TGTGCCAGCAGCCAAGTAGTGGAGATTGGTGAAAAACTGTTTTTT.

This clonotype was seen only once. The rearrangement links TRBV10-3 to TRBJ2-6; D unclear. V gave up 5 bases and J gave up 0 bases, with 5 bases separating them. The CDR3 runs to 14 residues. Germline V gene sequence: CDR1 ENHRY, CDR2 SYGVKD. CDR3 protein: CAISHPSGANVLTF. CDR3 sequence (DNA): TGTGCCATCAGTCATCCCTCTGGGGCCAACGTCCTGACTTTC.

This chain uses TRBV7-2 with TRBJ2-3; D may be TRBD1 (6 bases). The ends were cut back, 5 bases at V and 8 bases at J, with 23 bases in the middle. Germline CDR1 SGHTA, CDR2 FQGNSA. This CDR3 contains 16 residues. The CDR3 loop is CASSPQGATLLGTQYF. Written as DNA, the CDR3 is TGTGCCAGCAGCCCACAGGGAGCCACCCTACTCGGTACGCAGTATTTT.

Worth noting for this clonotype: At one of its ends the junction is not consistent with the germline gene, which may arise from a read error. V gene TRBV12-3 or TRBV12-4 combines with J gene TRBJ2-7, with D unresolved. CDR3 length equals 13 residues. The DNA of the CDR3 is TGTGCCAGCAGGTTAGGTGGTGGCTACGAGCAGTACTTC. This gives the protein CASRLGGGYEQYF.

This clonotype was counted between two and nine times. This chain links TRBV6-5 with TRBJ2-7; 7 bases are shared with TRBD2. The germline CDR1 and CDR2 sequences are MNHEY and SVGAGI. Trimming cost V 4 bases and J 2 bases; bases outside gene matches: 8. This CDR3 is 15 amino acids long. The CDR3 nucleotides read TGTGCCAGCAGTTCTCGGCGGGGGTCTACCTACGAGCAGTACTTC. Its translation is CASSSRRGSTYEQYF.

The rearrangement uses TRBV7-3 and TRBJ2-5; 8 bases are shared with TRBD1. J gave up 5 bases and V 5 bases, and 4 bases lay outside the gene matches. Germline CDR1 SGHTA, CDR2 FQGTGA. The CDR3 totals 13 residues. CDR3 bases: TGTGCCAGCAGCCAAAACAGGGGGGAGACCCAGTACTTC. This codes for CASSQNRGETQYF.

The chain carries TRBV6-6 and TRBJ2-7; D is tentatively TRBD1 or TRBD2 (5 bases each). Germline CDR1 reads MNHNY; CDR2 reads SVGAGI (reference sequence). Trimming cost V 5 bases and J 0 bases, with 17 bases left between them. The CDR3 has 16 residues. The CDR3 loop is CASSDLRGQSSYEQYF. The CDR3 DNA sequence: TGTGCCAGCAGTGACTTACGGGGCCAAAGCTCCTACGAGCAGTACTTC.

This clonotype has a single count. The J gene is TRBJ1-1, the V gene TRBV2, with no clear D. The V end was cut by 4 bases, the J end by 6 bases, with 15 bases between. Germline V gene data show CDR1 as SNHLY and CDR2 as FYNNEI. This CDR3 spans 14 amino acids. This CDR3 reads CASSVVEMEAEAFF. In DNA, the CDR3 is TGTGCCAGCAGTGTGGTAGAGATGGAGGCTGAAGCTTTCTTT.